A single sample is the source of the 14 T cell receptor beta chains below, sequenced in a study of T-cell memory formation after mild COVID-19. TCRdb recomputed calls from the 5' RACE reads with MiXCR, one row per CDR3 protein. The data show approximately 52,000 distinct CDR3 sequences, with roughly 9% seen just once and 10% to 15% held by the top ten. Material: PBMCs or a T cell subset sorted from them (not recorded which). These receptors came from an adult woman who had mild COVID-19 (a few samples of this study predate the infection). Cell type and time point are not known.

Concerning this clonotype: A read error may be the cause here, since a much bigger clone is one base away. V gene TRBV5-1 combines with J gene TRBJ2-3; D is possibly TRBD2 (6 bases). The CDR3 is 13 amino acids. Trimming took 4 bases from V and 2 from J, leaving 8 bases between them. Germline-derived CDR1 and CDR2 are SGHRS and YFSETQ. CDR3 bases: TGCGCCAGCAGCCGGGAGATCACAGATACGCAGTATTTT. Its protein is CASSREITDTQYF.

The V call is TRBV18, the J call TRBJ1-1; 8 nucleotides align to TRBD1. Germline V gene sequence: CDR1 KGHSH, CDR2 LQKENI. The V segment lost 6 bases and the J segment 2 bases; nucleotides outside the gene matches: 14. There are 17 residues in the CDR3. CDR3 residues: CASSPKGYRGSNTEAFF. The CDR3 DNA is TGTGCCAGCTCCCCAAAGGGGTACAGGGGGTCCAACACTGAAGCTTTCTTT.

There are a few counts of this clonotype. This sequence joins TRBV7-9 and TRBJ2-7, with 9 nucleotides matching TRBD1. Losses at the gene ends were 7 bases for V and 2 bases for J; bases not matched to a gene: 9. Germline CDR1 and CDR2: SEHNR and FQNEAQ (reference sequence). The CDR3 runs 15 residues. The CDR3 loop reads CASTTGTGNTYEQYF. In DNA, the CDR3 is TGTGCCAGCACTACCGGGACAGGGAACACCTACGAGCAGTACTTC.

The table lists this clonotype with many counts. V usage is TRBV12-3 or TRBV12-4 and J usage is TRBJ2-1, with 7 bases identical to TRBD2. V gave up 3 bases and J gave up 10 bases; unmatched junction bases: 6. The CDR3 extends over 13 amino acids. For the CDR3, the DNA is TGTGCCAGCAGTTTTGCGGTGGGGGGGGAGCAGTTCTTC. Translation: CASSFAVGGEQFF.

This clonotype was counted ten times or more. The rearrangement joins TRBV27 to TRBJ2-1, with TRBD2 as a possible D gene (5 bases). The ends were cut back, 3 bases at V and 0 bases at J, with 9 bases in the middle. This CDR3 contains 15 residues. The V gene's germline CDR1 is MNHEY and CDR2 SMNVEV (reference sequence). The CDR3 bases are TGTGCCAGCAGTTTCGGAGGACGCTCCTACAATGAGCAGTTCTTC. Residues: CASSFGGRSYNEQFF.

This clonotype was seen ten or more times. The chain joins TRBV24-1 to TRBJ1-1, with D unresolved. In germline, CDR1 is KGHDR, CDR2 SFDVKD. V was trimmed by 2 bases and J by 4 bases, leaving 7 bases between them. This CDR3 region has 13 residues. This CDR3 reads CATSDSSVTEAFF. In DNA, the CDR3 is TGTGCCACCAGTGATTCCTCTGTCACTGAAGCTTTCTTT.

J is TRBJ2-7 and V is TRBV20-1; D may be TRBD2 (6 bases). The CDR3 totals 15 residues. Trimming took 4 bases from V and 3 from J, leaving 19 bases between them. The V gene's germline CDR1 is DFQATT and CDR2 SNEGSKA (reference sequence). DNA for the CDR3: TGCAGTGCTACCCCTAGACGACCGGAGGGCTACGAGCAGTACTTC. This translates into CSATPRRPEGYEQYF.

There are a few counts of this clonotype. The V gene is TRBV14, the J gene TRBJ1-2, with D unresolved. Trimming took 0 bases from V and 6 from J, leaving 11 bases between them. CDR1 is SGHDN and CDR2 is FVKESK in the germline V gene. The CDR3 covers 14 residues. CDR3 nucleotides: TGTGCCAGCAGCCAAGACTGGCCTCGGGATGGCTACACCTTC. Translation: CASSQDWPRDGYTF. Looking up the rest from reference TRBV14 and TRBJ1-2 gives the full variable domain: EAGVTQFPSHSVIEKGQTVTLRCDPISGHDNLYWYRRVMGKEIKFLLHFVKESKQDESGMPNNRFLAERTGGTYSTLKVQPAELEDSGVYFCASSQDWPRDGYTFGSGTRLTVV.

CDR3 coding DNA: TGTGCCAGCAGTCAAGTGGGGGGCGGGGATGAGCAGTTCTTC. Amino acid sequence: CASSQVGGGDEQFF. The chain carries TRBV12-3 or TRBV12-4 and TRBJ2-1; D could derive from TRBD1 or TRBD2 (6 bases each). Trimming removed 5 bases from V and 8 bases from J, with 16 bases in between. The length of the CDR3 is 14 residues.

The chain uses TRBV20-1 and TRBJ2-3; no clear D gene. V was trimmed by 3 bases and J by 1 base, leaving 11 bases between them. Germline V gives CDR1 DFQATT, CDR2 SNEGSKA (reference sequence). The CDR3 consists of 14 residues. This chain's CDR3 is CSASSHLRTDTQYF. The CDR3 DNA follows: TGCAGTGCTAGCAGTCATTTACGCACAGATACGCAGTATTTT.

This clonotype has just a few counts. The chain has TRBV30 and TRBJ2-3; 7 nucleotides agree with TRBD1. The V segment lost 2 bases and the J segment 2 bases; nucleotides outside the gene matches: 7. The germline CDR1 and CDR2 sequences are GTSNPN and SVGIG (reference sequence). The CDR3 extends over 15 amino acids. Written as DNA, the CDR3 is TGTGCCTGGAGTAGTGGAGACAGGGACACAGATACGCAGTATTTT. Its translation: CAWSSGDRDTDTQYF.

This clonotype was found many times. The chain links TRBV12-3 or TRBV12-4 to TRBJ1-2; D gene uncertain. The CDR3 runs to 12 residues. The V end was cut by 3 bases, the J end by 6 bases, with 8 bases between. The CDR3 nucleotides read TGTGCCAGCAGTTTTCCCGGGGATGGCTACACCTTC. This translates into CASSFPGDGYTF.

This chain uses TRBV5-1 with TRBJ1-1; 9 bases fit TRBD1. The trim removed 5 bases at V and 2 bases at J, leaving 7 bases unmatched. This CDR3 region has 15 residues. Germline CDR1 reads SGHRS; CDR2 reads YFSETQ. CDR3 DNA sequence: TGCGCCAGCAGGACAGGGGGGACGTCTAACACTGAAGCTTTCTTT. Amino acids: CASRTGGTSNTEAFF.

This clonotype was detected a few times. This rearrangement joins TRBV3-1 to TRBJ1-1; the D gene is possibly TRBD1 (6 bases). CDR3 length: 15 residues. CDR1 is LGHDT, CDR2 YNNKEL, per germline (reference sequence). Trimming cost V 3 bases and J 2 bases, with 13 bases left between them. The CDR3 spells CASSQFRDKNTEAFF. CDR3 nucleotide sequence: TGTGCCAGCAGCCAGTTCCGGGACAAAAACACTGAAGCTTTCTTT.